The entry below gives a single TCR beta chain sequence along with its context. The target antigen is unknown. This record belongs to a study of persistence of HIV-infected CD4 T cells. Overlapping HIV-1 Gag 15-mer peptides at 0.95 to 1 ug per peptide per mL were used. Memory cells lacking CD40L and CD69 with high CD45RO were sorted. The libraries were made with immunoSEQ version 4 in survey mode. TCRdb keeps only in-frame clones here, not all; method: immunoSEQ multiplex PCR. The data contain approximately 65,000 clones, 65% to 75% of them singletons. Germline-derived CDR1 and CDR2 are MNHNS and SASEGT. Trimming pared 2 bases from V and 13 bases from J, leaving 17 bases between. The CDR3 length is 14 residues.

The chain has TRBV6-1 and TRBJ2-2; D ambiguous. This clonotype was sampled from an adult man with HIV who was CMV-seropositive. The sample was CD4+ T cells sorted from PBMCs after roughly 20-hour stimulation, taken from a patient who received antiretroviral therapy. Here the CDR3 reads CASSEMSGVVGLFF. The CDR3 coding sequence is TGTGCCAGCAGTGAAATGAGTGGGGTAGTGGGGCTGTTTTTT.